This TCR beta chain was profiled in a study of blood T cell repertoires in COVID-19. Study-wide background: Sites across the United States, Italy and Spain contributed samples from acute and convalescent COVID-19. T cells, B-cell-depleted T cells, or PBMCs supplied cDNA or gDNA.

With 5 bases clipped from V and 2 bases from J, the junction kept 11 bases outside the gene matches. Germline V gene data show CDR1 as SGHVS and CDR2 as FQNEAQ. The CDR3 loop spans 16 amino acids. Authors' analysis steps: Estimates of nucleated cell counts were drawn from the amplification of reference gene primers. Profiling relied on immunoSEQ multiplex PCR, and the TCRdb table lists in-frame clones only, not all of them. V and J calls plus clone size are reproduced from that table; the DNA served to infer D and trimming. In the table there are 65,000 to 90,000 clones, 80% to 85% of which are singletons.

This sequence was found in a human donor in a cohort sampled during active COVID-19. The chain employs TRBV7-8 and TRBJ2-5, with 7 bases that match TRBD2. The sample taken for sequencing was peripheral blood. CDR3 DNA sequence: TGTGCCAGCAGCCGGGGATTACTAGCGCTACAAGAGACCCAGTACTTC. This gives the protein CASSRGLLALQETQYF.